This T cell receptor beta chain was sequenced in a study of PD-L1 blockade in urothelial cancer. Looking at the study overall: Men with urothelial cancer arising in the bladder made up about 90% of the roughly 29 patients. Patients had undergone 0 to 3 prior chemotherapy regimens. Study-wide points: TCR clonality was measured in pretreatment peripheral blood. Clonality below the median predicted better survival.

The data were produced by immunoSEQ multiplex PCR, yet TCRdb's version contains in-frame clones alone and is incomplete. The sample shows under 130,000 clones, under 85% of them seen only once. Patients' urothelial carcinoma was locally advanced or metastatic. The CDR3 has 15 amino acids. Trimming pared 3 bases from V and 2 bases from J, leaving 11 bases between. Germline V gene data show CDR1 as MGHDK and CDR2 as SYGVNS. With respect to this clone: Its antigen is not known.

This chain connects TRBV25-1 to TRBJ1-3, with D possibly matching TRBD1 (6 bases). Sequencing used PBMCs, obtained around atezolizumab (anti-PD-L1) treatment. This clonotype originated in a man aged 45-60 years with urothelial cancer. The CDR3 loop is CASSENRAAGNTIYF. The CDR3 DNA reads TGTGCCAGCAGTGAGAACAGGGCTGCTGGAAACACCATATATTTT.